These 15 T cell receptor beta chains share one sample of origin, sequenced in a study of beta chain features in type 1 diabetes (dated by TCRdb to the late 2010s). Broader findings and caveats from the paper: In all four CD4+ subsets, TCRB CDR3 length was moderately but significantly shorter in type 1 diabetes patients.

The library was produced with the immunoSEQ multiplex PCR assay. The entire isolated RNA was reverse transcribed using the High Capacity cDNA Reverse Transcription Kit, and thus expressed TCRB transcripts were sequenced. The clones in this table, taken by TCRdb from immuneACCESS, are in-frame only. Not every clone is retained; where verified, under half of the shortfall comes from an unresolved V gene, and the cause of the rest is unknown. The sample includes 100,000 to 150,000 clones, with around 10% observed a single time. Around 0.79% of the sample is held by the ten biggest clonotypes. No antigen has been assigned to these receptors. Sequencing input: central memory CD4+ T cells from blood. Source of these receptors: a man aged 25 to 40 with type 1 diabetes.

The V gene is TRBV4-2, the J gene TRBJ2-7; D remains ambiguous. The germline V gene encodes CDR1 LGHNA and CDR2 YNFKEQ. The CDR3 has 12 residues. Between the trimmed V and J ends, which lost 0 bases and 6 bases, there was a span of 6 bases. DNA for the CDR3: TGTGCCAGCAGCCAAGAGAGAACCGAGCAGTACTTC. Translation: CASSQERTEQYF.

This clone has a handful of counts. The chain recombines TRBV27 with TRBJ2-1; 7 bases fit TRBD2. This CDR3 is 15 amino acids long. V lost 6 bases, J lost 0 bases, and 5 bases stayed unmatched. CDR1 is MNHEY and CDR2 is SMNVEV in the germline V gene (reference sequence). The CDR3 sequence is CASSKAGSSYNEQFF. The CDR3 DNA reads TGTGCCAGCAGCAAAGCGGGGAGCTCCTACAATGAGCAGTTCTTC.

This clone was detected only a few times. The genes are TRBV7-9 and TRBJ2-1, with 9 positions matching TRBD2. Germline V gene sequence: CDR1 SEHNR, CDR2 FQNEAQ (reference sequence). This CDR3 is built from 15 residues. J gave up 5 bases and V 2 bases, and 4 bases lay outside the gene matches. CDR3 loop: CASSLSGGPHNEQFF. The CDR3, as DNA: TGTGCCAGCAGCTTAAGCGGGGGGCCCCACAATGAGCAGTTCTTC.

This chain uses TRBV27 with TRBJ2-7; D perhaps matches TRBD1 (6 bases). The germline CDR1 and CDR2 sequences are MNHEY and SMNVEV (reference sequence). This CDR3 has 15 amino acids. Trimming took 4 bases from V and 0 from J, leaving 13 bases between them. CDR3 bases: TGTGCCAGCAGTTACTCGGGACACCTCTCCTACGAGCAGTACTTC. Encoded protein: CASSYSGHLSYEQYF.

In this sample, this clone turned up a few times. The chain joins TRBV5-4 to TRBJ1-2; D may be TRBD1 (5 bases). This CDR3 contains 13 residues. Germline V gene sequence: CDR1 SGHNT, CDR2 YYREEE (reference sequence). The V end lost 4 bases, the J end lost 3 bases, and 10 bases lay between the germline ends. CDR3 nucleotide sequence: TGTGCCAGCAGCACGGGACTAGACTATGGCTACACCTTC. Translated, it gives CASSTGLDYGYTF.

This clone has only a few counts. At the DNA level, this CDR3 is encoded by other sequences in the same sample as well. The V and J genes are TRBV7-3 and TRBJ1-1; 9 bases are a match to TRBD1. Germline loops: CDR1 SGHTA, CDR2 FQGTGA. This CDR3 is built from 14 residues. With 5 bases clipped from V and 3 bases from J, the junction kept 4 bases outside the gene matches. The CDR3 sequence: CASSLTGGDTEAFF. In nucleotides, the CDR3 is TGTGCCAGCAGCCTGACAGGGGGGGACACTGAAGCTTTCTTT.

This clone was seen a handful of times. This chain connects TRBV11-2 to TRBJ2-2; D might be TRBD2 (6 bases). The CDR3 spans 13 residues. The germline V and J ends were trimmed by 8 bases and 6 bases, with 13 bases remaining between them. Per the germline V gene, CDR1 is SGHAT and CDR2 is FQNNGV. This CDR3 reads CASRPGGAGELFF. The CDR3 nucleotides read TGTGCCAGCCGCCCCGGAGGGGCCGGGGAGCTGTTTTTT. Full variable domain (remainder filled in from reference TRBV11-2 and TRBJ2-2): EAGVAQSPRYKIIEKRQSVAFWCNPISGHATLYWYQQILGQGPKLLIQFQNNGVVDDSQLPKDRFSAERLKGVDSTLKIQPAKLEDSAVYLCASRPGGAGELFFGEGSRLTVL.

V and J are TRBV18 and TRBJ2-7; 7 bases line up with TRBD1. The V and J ends lost 1 base and 7 bases, in that order; junction bases with no gene match: 10. This CDR3 region has 15 residues. Germline V CDR1 and CDR2: KGHSH, LQKENI. This chain's CDR3 is CASSPLSRGSWEQYF. CDR3 nucleotides: TGTGCCAGCTCACCACTCTCCAGGGGGTCGTGGGAGCAGTACTTC.

This chain joins TRBV6-5 and TRBJ2-4, with a weak D call TRBD1 (6 bases). Germline loops: CDR1 MNHEY, CDR2 SVGAGI. This CDR3 contains 14 residues. V gave up 7 bases and J gave up 6 bases, with 16 bases separating them. Written as DNA, the CDR3 is TGTGCCAGCACAGACTCCAGAGGGGGAAACATTCAGTACTTC. Translating gives CASTDSRGGNIQYF.

This clone was seen a few times. The same CDR3 arises from other DNA sequences in this sample as well. The chain carries TRBV4-3 and TRBJ2-3; 7 nucleotides match TRBD1. Trimming took 3 bases from V and 5 from J; bases not matched to a gene: 2. This CDR3 has 13 residues. Germline V CDR1 and CDR2: LGHNA, YSLEER. The CDR3 sequence is CASSQDRRDTQYF. The DNA of the CDR3 is TGCGCCAGCAGCCAGGACAGGAGAGATACGCAGTATTTT.

This clone was picked up a small number of times. This chain connects TRBV7-2 to TRBJ1-6, with TRBD1 matching 9 bases. This CDR3 has 14 amino acids. Trimming took 5 bases from V and 5 from J; bases not matched to a gene: 1. CDR1 is SGHTA, CDR2 FQGNSA, per germline. CDR3 sequence (DNA): TGTGCCAGCAGCCGACAGGGGGATAATTCACCCCTCCACTTT. The encoded protein is CASSRQGDNSPLHF.

The rearrangement links TRBV7-6 to TRBJ2-1; weak D call: TRBD1 (5 bases). Germline V gene data show CDR1 as SGHVS and CDR2 as FNYEAQ. The CDR3 is 15 amino acids. V shed 0 bases and J shed 3 bases, with 9 bases lying between them. The CDR3 DNA follows: TGTGCCAGCAGCTTAGCGCCAACAGGCTACAATGAGCAGTTCTTC. Protein sequence: CASSLAPTGYNEQFF. Full variable domain (remainder filled in from reference TRBV7-6 and TRBJ2-1): GAGVSQSPRYKVTKRGQDVALRCDPISGHVSLYWYRQALGQGPEFLTYFNYEAQQDKSGLPNDRFSAERPEGSISTLTIQRTEQRDSAMYRCASSLAPTGYNEQFFGPGTRLTVL.

This clone has just a few counts. The chain has TRBV6-6 and TRBJ1-6, with 9 bases identical to TRBD1. Trimming took 11 bases from V and 10 from J; bases not matched to a gene: 9. Per germline, CDR1 MNHNY and CDR2 SVGAGI (reference sequence). The CDR3 runs to 13 residues. This CDR3 is CAANRGPDSPLHF. CDR3 in DNA: TGTGCCGCGAACAGGGGGCCGGACTCACCCCTCCACTTT.

The CDR3 protein is CASSVTGHSGANVLTF. CDR3 DNA: TGTGCCAGCAGCGTGACAGGGCACTCTGGGGCCAACGTCCTGACTTTC. V is TRBV9 and J is TRBJ2-6; 7 nucleotides align to TRBD1. This CDR3 has 16 amino acids. The germline V gene encodes CDR1 SGDLS and CDR2 YYNGEE. V lost 2 bases, J lost 0 bases, and 2 bases stayed unmatched. Using reference TRBV9 and TRBJ2-6 for the parts outside the CDR3, the full variable domain is DSGVTQTPKHLITATGQRVTLRCSPRSGDLSVYWYQQSLDQGLQFLIQYYNGEERAKGNILERFSAQQFPDLHSELNLSSLELGDSALYFCASSVTGHSGANVLTFGAGSRLTVL.

This rearrangement joins TRBV4-2 to TRBJ2-7; 7 bases map to TRBD1. CDR1 is LGHNA, CDR2 YNFKEQ, per germline. V lost 8 bases to trimming and J lost 0 bases; unmatched junction nucleotides: 7. The CDR3 loop spans 14 amino acids. The CDR3 sequence: CASSPDRVSYEQYF. The DNA of the CDR3 is TGTGCCAGCTCACCCGACAGGGTCTCCTACGAGCAGTACTTC.